Included here is one T cell receptor (beta chain) sequence, with context. Its antigen is currently unknown. This sample is part of a study of PD-1 blockade in classical Hodgkin lymphoma. The study, taken as a whole, reports: Whatever underlies the repertoire differences (possibly disease activity or prior therapy) remains undefined. By cycle point C4D1, TCR diversity had risen significantly in CD4+ cells (but not CD8+ cells). Patients who responded completely had about the same baseline diversity as newly diagnosed patients. The study reported lower baseline TCR diversity in newly diagnosed patients than in healthy donors.

V dropped 6 bases and J dropped 5; count of bases not matched to a gene: 9. CDR3 length equals 15 residues. CDR1 is MNHEY and CDR2 is SMNVEV in the germline V gene (reference sequence). Measured with immunoSEQ multiplex PCR; TCRdb has only the in-frame clones, and not every one. This table has 90,000 to 100,000 clones, roughly 92% appearing once. Each and every patient relapsed after autologous stem cell transplantation, and patients got differing brentuximab vedotin exposure. This chain uses TRBV27 with TRBJ2-2, with 7 bases aligning to TRBD2. The sequence was obtained from a human donor with classical Hodgkin lymphoma. Here the sequenced sample was peripheral blood mononuclear cells (PBMCs), taken at baseline. Here the CDR3 DNA reads TGTGCCAGCAGAAGCGGGATTATAGTAACCGGGGAGCTGTTTTTT. As protein: CASRSGIIVTGELFF.